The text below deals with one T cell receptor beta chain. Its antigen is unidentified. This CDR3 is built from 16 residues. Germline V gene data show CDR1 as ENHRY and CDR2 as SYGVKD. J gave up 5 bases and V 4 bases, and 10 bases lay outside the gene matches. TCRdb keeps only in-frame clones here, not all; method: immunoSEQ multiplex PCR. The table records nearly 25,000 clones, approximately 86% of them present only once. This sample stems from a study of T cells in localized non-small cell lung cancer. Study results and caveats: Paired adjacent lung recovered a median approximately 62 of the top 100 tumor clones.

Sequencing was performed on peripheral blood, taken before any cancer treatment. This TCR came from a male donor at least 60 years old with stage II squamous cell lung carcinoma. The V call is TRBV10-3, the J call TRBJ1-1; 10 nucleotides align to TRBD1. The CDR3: CAISAQDRGHGTEAFF. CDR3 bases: TGTGCCATCAGTGCTCAAGACAGGGGGCATGGGACTGAAGCTTTCTTT.